The 27 T cell receptor beta chains below come from one sample, sequenced in a study of T cell responses to AZD1222 COVID-19 vaccine (dated by TCRdb to about 2021). The sample's time point label is to be understood as: baseline before first vaccination. Library construction relied on the immunoSEQ multiplex PCR assay. What TCRdb holds here is the immuneACCESS table cut down to in-frame rearrangements. Part of the clones is not present; checked against another copy, under half of the missing clones reflect an unresolved V gene, and the others are unexplained. Within this sample are some 130,000 clones, with over 85% of them counted one time only. Roughly 6% of the sample belongs to the ten largest clones. Sequences were derived from peripheral blood, sampled on day 0 of AZD1222 vaccination. The receptor set was obtained from an adult in good health.

This chain connects TRBV6-4 to TRBJ2-6, with no clear D. The length of the CDR3 is 14 residues. The V and J ends lost 5 bases and 1 base respectively, with 6 bases between them. The germline CDR1 and CDR2 sequences are MRHNA and SNTAGT. The CDR3 DNA sequence: TGTGCCAGCAGTCCAGGATCTGGGGCCAACGTCCTGACTTTC. Its translation: CASSPGSGANVLTF.

This clone was observed a few times. The chain joins TRBV5-4 to TRBJ1-5; D is uncertain. Germline V gene lookup returns CDR1 SGHNT and CDR2 YYREEE (reference sequence). The CDR3 is 12 amino acids. V was clipped by 4 bases and J by 6 bases, with 8 bases between them. The CDR3 region has the DNA TGTGCCAGCAGCCTTCCGGGTCAGCCCCAGCATTTT. It is translated as CASSLPGQPQHF.

CDR3 nucleotides: TGTGCCAGCAGCGGACTAGCGGGAATCTCTGAGCAGTTCTTC. The encoded protein is CASSGLAGISEQFF. This rearrangement joins TRBV7-9 to TRBJ2-1; TRBD2 matches 12 bases. Germline values: CDR1 SEHNR, CDR2 FQNEAQ (reference sequence). Trimming at V came to 5 bases and at J to 9 bases, leaving 5 bases not matched to a gene. The CDR3 is made up of 14 amino acids.

V gene TRBV27 combines with J gene TRBJ2-7; D assignment may be TRBD1 or TRBD2 (6 bases each). Deletions cut 8 bases from V and 3 bases from J, with 11 bases between. CDR1 is MNHEY and CDR2 is SMNVEV in the germline V gene (reference sequence). The CDR3 extends over 12 amino acids. The CDR3 loop reads CASGGRVYEQYF. CDR3 coding DNA: TGTGCCAGCGGGGGGCGTGTCTACGAGCAGTACTTC.

The chain joins TRBV30 to TRBJ1-2; TRBD1 agrees at 7 bases. V shed 0 bases and J 8 bases; nucleotides not matched to a gene: 12. The CDR3 is 15 amino acids. Germline CDR1 and CDR2: GTSNPN and SVGIG (reference sequence). CDR3 protein: CAWSVLGGQGGGYTF. The CDR3 nucleotides are TGTGCCTGGAGTGTACTGGGAGGGCAGGGGGGAGGCTACACCTTC.

The CDR3 spells CASSSYSRASYEQYF. In DNA, the CDR3 is TGTGCCAGCAGTTCGTATTCCAGGGCCTCCTACGAGCAGTACTTC. This chain uses TRBV6-2 or TRBV6-3 with TRBJ2-7; D is perhaps TRBD1 (5 bases). This CDR3 spans 15 amino acids. CDR1 MNHEY and CDR2 SVGEGT come from the germline V gene. V was pared by 4 bases and J by 0 bases, with 13 bases between.

The CDR3 DNA reads TGTGCCACCAGCATTGACGTTACAGATACGCAGTATTTT. As protein: CATSIDVTDTQYF. The chain is built from TRBV15 and TRBJ2-3; D gene uncertain. This CDR3 comprises 13 residues. The germline V gene has CDR1 LNHNV and CDR2 YYDKDF (reference sequence). Trimming removed 4 bases from V and 3 bases from J, with 8 bases in between. The full variable domain, with the rest looked up from reference TRBV15 and TRBJ2-3, is DAMVIQNPRYQVTQFGKPVTLSCSQTLNHNVMYWYQQKSSQAPKLLFHYYDKDFNNEADTPDNFQSRRPNTSFCFLDIRSPGLGDTAMYLCATSIDVTDTQYFGPGTRLTVL.

V is TRBV7-8 and J is TRBJ1-1, with D uncertain. V lost 0 bases, J lost 1 base, and 9 bases lay in between. Germline-derived CDR1 and CDR2 are SGHVS and FQNEAQ. The CDR3 has 15 amino acids. In DNA, the CDR3 is TGTGCCAGCAGCTTAGCCTGGACGGGGAACACTGAAGCTTTCTTT. Encoded protein: CASSLAWTGNTEAFF.

This chain's CDR3 is CASRFTVFMTYEQYF. In DNA, the CDR3 is TGTGCCAGCAGGTTTACAGTGTTTATGACGTACGAGCAGTACTTC. The chain joins TRBV6-4 to TRBJ2-7; D gene unclear. The CDR3 has 15 residues. Germline V CDR1 and CDR2: MRHNA, SNTAGT. V lost 6 bases and J 4 bases, leaving 19 bases between the germline ends.

This chain links TRBV5-8 with TRBJ2-2, with 9 bases aligning to TRBD2. The length of the CDR3 is 17 residues. Germline V gene data show CDR1 as SGHTS and CDR2 as YDEGEE. The trim removed 0 bases at V and 4 bases at J, leaving 7 bases unmatched. The CDR3 bases are TGTGCCAGCAGCTTGGGTGCGGGAGGGATCGGCACCGGGGAGCTGTTTTTT. Protein sequence: CASSLGAGGIGTGELFF.

The chain employs TRBV6-5 and TRBJ1-2; tentatively, D is TRBD1 (5 bases). The V gene lost 8 bases and the J gene lost 9 bases, with 19 bases spanning the gap. Germline V gene sequence: CDR1 MNHEY, CDR2 SVGAGI. The CDR3 runs 13 residues. As DNA, the CDR3 is TGTGCCAGCCGTATCGGAAGGGGCTTGAGCTACACCTTC. Translation gives CASRIGRGLSYTF.

The chain has TRBV6-2 or TRBV6-3 and TRBJ2-3; D is perhaps TRBD1 (5 bases). The germline V gene encodes CDR1 MNHEY and CDR2 SVGEGT. V shed 0 bases and J shed 0 bases, with 19 bases lying between them. The CDR3 consists of 19 residues. The CDR3 DNA reads as TGTGCCAGCAGTTACTCGATATCCCAGGGCCTCCCTAGCACAGATACGCAGTATTTT. The encoded protein is CASSYSISQGLPSTDTQYF.

The table lists this clone with a count of one. This chain links TRBV6-5 with TRBJ2-7; D uncertain. Trimming removed 0 bases at V and 5 bases at J, with 11 bases between. Germline CDR1 and CDR2: MNHEY and SVGAGI. The CDR3 runs to 14 residues. This CDR3 reads CASSYSGSLDEQYF. The CDR3 DNA sequence: TGTGCCAGCAGTTACTCTGGGTCTCTTGACGAGCAGTACTTC.

The chain combines TRBV4-3 with TRBJ2-3; D is perhaps TRBD1 (6 bases). Germline-derived CDR1 and CDR2 are LGHNA and YSLEER. There are 16 residues in the CDR3. V was cut by 0 bases and J by 2 bases, with 12 bases left in between. As DNA, the CDR3 is TGCGCCAGCAGCCAAGACGAAGGGGGTGTCACAGATACGCAGTATTTT. This sequence encodes CASSQDEGGVTDTQYF.

This sequence joins TRBV2 and TRBJ1-4; 7 bases match TRBD1. The germline V gene has CDR1 SNHLY and CDR2 FYNNEI. The CDR3 runs to 11 residues. Trimming took 7 bases from V and 8 from J; bases not matched to a gene: 1. The CDR3 nucleotides read TGTGCCAGCAAGGGACAGGAAAAACTGTTTTTT. Translating it yields CASKGQEKLFF.

This chain connects TRBV6-2 or TRBV6-3 to TRBJ2-7, with D hard to call. Trimming left V 4 bases short and J 4 bases short, with 8 bases between. Germline CDR1 is MNHEY and CDR2 is SVGEGT. The CDR3 loop spans 12 amino acids. The CDR3 protein is CASSFLSYEQYF. CDR3 in DNA: TGTGCCAGCAGTTTCTTATCGTACGAGCAGTACTTC.

V and J are TRBV7-9 and TRBJ1-2; TRBD1 agrees at 7 bases. J lost 6 bases, V lost 6 bases, and 4 bases had no gene match. CDR1 and CDR2 (germline): SEHNR, FQNEAQ (reference sequence). The CDR3 spans 12 residues. The CDR3 spells CASRPTGDGYTF. CDR3 nucleotide sequence: TGTGCCAGCAGGCCCACAGGGGATGGCTACACCTTC.

This chain connects TRBV11-2 to TRBJ2-7, with 10 bases identical to TRBD1. Germline V gene data show CDR1 as SGHAT and CDR2 as FQNNGV. The CDR3 sequence is 14 residues long. The V gene end was trimmed by 3 bases and the J gene end by 4 bases; junction bases not matched to a gene: 3. Written as DNA, the CDR3 is TGTGCCAGCAGCTTGGACAGGGGGGCGTACGAGCAGTACTTC. Protein: CASSLDRGAYEQYF.

This clone has a handful of counts. The chain uses TRBV11-2 and TRBJ2-2; D gene ambiguous. The CDR3 has 15 amino acids. Germline V gene lookup returns CDR1 SGHAT and CDR2 FQNNGV. V shed 9 bases and J shed 6 bases, with 20 bases lying between them. The CDR3 reads CASLPSSFASGELFF. CDR3 bases: TGTGCCAGTCTCCCCTCTAGTTTTGCATCCGGGGAGCTGTTTTTT.

This clone was seen a few times. The V call is TRBV14, the J call TRBJ1-6; 9 nucleotides align to TRBD1. The V gene end was trimmed by 2 bases and the J gene end by 9 bases; junction bases not matched to a gene: 17. The germline gives CDR1 SGHDN, CDR2 FVKESK. The CDR3 has 19 amino acids. CDR3 in amino acids: CASSQIPFGTGFEGSPLHF. The CDR3 DNA sequence: TGTGCCAGCAGCCAAATCCCTTTCGGGACAGGGTTTGAGGGTTCACCCCTCCACTTT.

This chain connects TRBV11-2 to TRBJ1-5, with a possible D match to TRBD1 (5 bases). Germline V lookup: CDR1 SGHAT, CDR2 FQNNGV. Trimming removed 1 base from V and 7 bases from J, with 8 bases in between. This CDR3 comprises 13 residues. Here the CDR3 reads CASSLAWGQPQHF. CDR3 bases: TGTGCCAGCAGCTTAGCCTGGGGGCAGCCCCAGCATTTT. Looking up the rest from reference TRBV11-2 and TRBJ1-5 gives the full variable domain: EAGVAQSPRYKIIEKRQSVAFWCNPISGHATLYWYQQILGQGPKLLIQFQNNGVVDDSQLPKDRFSAERLKGVDSTLKIQPAKLEDSAVYLCASSLAWGQPQHFGDGTRLSIL.

The V and J genes are TRBV12-3 or TRBV12-4 and TRBJ2-1; 9 bases fit TRBD1. V was clipped by 8 bases and J by 7 bases; unmatched bases: 6. The CDR3 covers 13 residues. Here the CDR3 reads CASAGQGFNEQFF. The CDR3 bases are TGTGCCAGCGCCGGACAGGGGTTTAATGAGCAGTTCTTC.

The V gene is TRBV5-1, the J gene TRBJ1-1, with a tentative D call TRBD1 (5 bases). Germline loops: CDR1 SGHRS, CDR2 YFSETQ. The CDR3 consists of 13 residues. V was clipped by 2 bases and J by 5 bases, with 10 bases between them. CDR3 amino acids: CASSFGRVTEAFF. The CDR3 DNA reads as TGCGCCAGCAGCTTTGGCAGGGTGACTGAAGCTTTCTTT. Together with reference TRBV5-1 and TRBJ1-1, the CDR3 gives the full variable domain: KAGVTQTPRYLIKTRGQQVTLSCSPISGHRSVSWYQQTPGQGLQFLFEYFSETQRNKGNFPGRFSGRQFSNSRSEMNVSTLELGDSALYLCASSFGRVTEAFFGQGTRLTVV.

The chain has TRBV6-1 and TRBJ1-4; D unclear. The CDR3 contains 15 residues. Looked up from germline, CDR1 is MNHNS and CDR2 is SASEGT. Trimming left V 3 bases short and J 6 bases short, with 14 bases between. The CDR3 coding sequence is TGTGCCAGCAGTGATTTCCGGGAGACCTATGAAAAACTGTTTTTT. It specifies CASSDFRETYEKLFF.

The chain recombines TRBV6-2 or TRBV6-3 with TRBJ2-1, with unresolved D. The V end was cut by 5 bases, the J end by 8 bases, with 7 bases between. This CDR3 contains 11 residues. Looked up from germline, CDR1 is MNHEY and CDR2 is SVGEGT. CDR3 in DNA: TGTGCCAGCAGTCAACAGTATGAGCAGTTCTTC. It encodes CASSQQYEQFF.

The chain is built from TRBV24-1 and TRBJ2-7, with 7 bases fitting TRBD1. Germline CDR1 and CDR2: KGHDR and SFDVKD. This CDR3 is built from 13 residues. V was pared by 5 bases and J by 3 bases, with 3 bases of the junction left unmatched. CDR3 in amino acids: CATSGTGDYEQYF. The CDR3 DNA reads as TGTGCCACCAGTGGTACAGGGGACTACGAGCAGTACTTC.

This clone was recorded once. J is TRBJ2-2 and V is TRBV29-1; possible D gene TRBD2, 5 bases. This CDR3 region has 15 residues. Trimming took 4 bases from V and 6 from J, leaving 18 bases between them. CDR1 SQVTM and CDR2 ANQGSEA come from the germline V gene. CDR3 in DNA: TGCAGCGTTGGTCCACTAGGTCCCACATCCGGGGAGCTGTTTTTT. Translated: CSVGPLGPTSGELFF.